The clone carrying this T cell receptor beta chain was seen ten or more times. Its antigen is as yet unknown. TCRdb re-called the RT-PCR reads with MiXCR, one entry per CDR3 protein. The sample holds a few hundred thousand distinct CDR3 sequences, 9% to 15% seen once. The data belong to a study of response to subunit inactivated influenza vaccine. Study-level points and caveats: Few additional T cells are recruited per seasonal influenza vaccination, authors suggested.

The sequence was collected from a man in his forties or fifties who received an inactivated influenza vaccine. This sample comprised non-naive T cells sorted from PBMCs, obtained 14 days before vaccination.

CDR3 in DNA: TGCGCCAGCAGCTTGGAGGGGGGATTTCACAATGAGCAGTTCTTC. It codes for CASSLEGGFHNEQFF. The J gene is TRBJ2-1, the V gene TRBV5-1; tentatively, D is TRBD1 or TRBD2 (6 bases each). The CDR3 has 15 residues. V lost 0 bases and J lost 5, with 12 bases in between. Looked up from germline, CDR1 is SGHRS and CDR2 is YFSETQ.